This passage covers 11 T cell receptor beta chains from one sample sequenced in a study of CD8 T cells in ankylosing spondylitis. MiXCR was run by TCRdb on the 5' RACE reads, yielding one entry per CDR3 protein. This sample has a few hundred thousand distinct CDR3 sequences, with 20% to 25% found just once. Sequenced: blood, either unsorted or a sorted T cell fraction (not recorded which). The origin of the receptors is a male donor with ankylosing spondylitis or in good health (not recorded which).

This clonotype was observed a handful of times. The CDR3 nucleotides are TGTGCCAGCAGTCCTACCTTGGATACGCAGTATTTT. Translating gives CASSPTLDTQYF. The rearrangement joins TRBV27 to TRBJ2-3; D unresolved. Trimming took 5 bases from V and 6 from J, leaving 9 bases between them. The germline V gene has CDR1 MNHEY and CDR2 SMNVEV (reference sequence). The CDR3 is 12 amino acids.

In this sample, this clonotype turned up many times. V and J are TRBV12-3 or TRBV12-4 and TRBJ2-3; no clear D. The V end lost 7 bases, the J end lost 6 bases, and 5 bases lay between the germline ends. The CDR3 is made up of 10 amino acids. CDR3 in DNA: TGTGCCAGCAAAGGGGATACGCAGTATTTT. Residues: CASKGDTQYF.

The chain joins TRBV24-1 to TRBJ1-2, with D hard to call. Looked up from germline, CDR1 is KGHDR and CDR2 is SFDVKD. V lost 8 bases and J lost 4, with 19 bases in between. This CDR3 is built from 15 residues. In DNA, the CDR3 is TGTGCCACCATGTATCCCCCTCCAGGCGGCTATGGCTACACCTTC. Residues: CATMYPPPGGYGYTF.

This clonotype was counted only a few times. J is TRBJ2-1 and V is TRBV6-5, with D unclear. The germline V gene encodes CDR1 MNHEY and CDR2 SVGAGI. Trimming removed 0 bases at V and 6 bases at J, with 15 bases between. The CDR3 extends over 16 amino acids. The DNA for the CDR3 is TGTGCCAGCAGTTACTCGAGCCGGGCGGAGAGCAATGAGCAGTTCTTC. It yields the protein CASSYSSRAESNEQFF.

This clonotype was counted only a few times. The gene calls are TRBV4-2 and TRBJ2-3, with D uncertain. The germline gives CDR1 LGHNA, CDR2 YNFKEQ. CDR3 size: 14 residues. V was clipped by 4 bases and J by 6 bases, with 14 bases between them. The DNA for the CDR3 is TGTGCCAGCAGCCCCACACCGGACCCGGATACGCAGTATTTT. Translation gives CASSPTPDPDTQYF.

The V and J genes are TRBV9 and TRBJ2-7; 8 bases line up with TRBD1. CDR1 SGDLS and CDR2 YYNGEE come from the germline V gene. This CDR3 has 15 amino acids. V lost 0 bases, J lost 5 bases, and 7 bases stayed unmatched. The CDR3 nucleotides are TGTGCCAGCAGCGTAGCTCAGGGGGCGCTTAACGAGCAGTACTTC. Protein sequence: CASSVAQGALNEQYF.

V usage is TRBV10-2 and J usage is TRBJ1-1, with D unresolved. The V and J ends lost 6 bases and 7 bases respectively, with 15 bases between them. This CDR3 is 13 amino acids long. The germline V gene has CDR1 WSHSY and CDR2 SAAADI. In DNA, the CDR3 is TGCGCCAGCAGAGGACCGGGATCCAATGAAGCTTTCTTT. Protein sequence: CASRGPGSNEAFF.

J is TRBJ2-3 and V is TRBV9, with TRBD2 identical over 8 bases. Germline V gene data show CDR1 as SGDLS and CDR2 as YYNGEE. V shed 1 base and J 0 bases; nucleotides not matched to a gene: 10. The CDR3 sequence is 18 residues long. The CDR3: CASSVYEGSGGSTDTQYF. The CDR3 DNA reads as TGTGCCAGCAGCGTATATGAGGGGAGCGGGGGAAGCACAGATACGCAGTATTTT.

This clonotype was counted only a few times. J is TRBJ2-3 and V is TRBV15; 7 nucleotides match TRBD1. Looked up from germline, CDR1 is LNHNV and CDR2 is YYDKDF (reference sequence). Trimming at V came to 0 bases and at J to 7 bases, leaving 1 base not matched to a gene. The CDR3 sequence is 13 residues long. The CDR3 coding sequence is TGTGCCACCAGCAGAGAGGACAGGAATACGCAGTATTTT. It translates to CATSREDRNTQYF. Full variable domain (outside the CDR3, taken from reference TRBV15 and TRBJ2-3): DAMVIQNPRYQVTQFGKPVTLSCSQTLNHNVMYWYQQKSSQAPKLLFHYYDKDFNNEADTPDNFQSRRPNTSFCFLDIRSPGLGDTAMYLCATSREDRNTQYFGPGTRLTVL.

The rearrangement uses TRBV5-1 and TRBJ2-7; no definite D call. The CDR3 has 15 amino acids. With 0 bases removed from V and 2 bases from J, the gap between germline ends came to 12 bases. From germline, CDR1 is SGHRS and CDR2 YFSETQ. CDR3 sequence: CASSLVPGRPYEQYF. The CDR3 DNA reads TGCGCCAGCAGCTTGGTGCCAGGCCGCCCCTACGAGCAGTACTTC.

This clonotype occurred a few times. The chain recombines TRBV4-2 with TRBJ2-7; possible D gene TRBD1, 5 bases. Germline V gives CDR1 LGHNA, CDR2 YNFKEQ. The CDR3 loop spans 15 amino acids. The V and J ends lost 0 bases and 3 bases respectively, with 12 bases between them. The CDR3 here is CASSQDPRVDYEQYF. The CDR3 bases are TGTGCCAGCAGCCAAGATCCCAGGGTGGACTACGAGCAGTACTTC.